Described below is a single T cell receptor (beta chain) sequence and its context. Clones were sequenced by immunoSEQ multiplex PCR, and TCRdb holds only the in-frame ones, with some missing. This table holds about 490,000 clones, roughly 78% found once. This specimen comes from a study of shared clonotypes between healthy human individuals. Sequences were obtained from PBMCs. This clonotype was obtained from a woman in her thirties or forties in good health. Some clones in this sample may be carry-over from other donors' samples.

In nucleotides, the CDR3 is TGTGCCACCTTTGAGGGTGGGGTGAACACTGAAGCTTTCTTT. Translated: CATFEGGVNTEAFF. The chain links TRBV6-5 to TRBJ1-1; D not certain. The CDR3 covers 14 residues. With 10 bases removed from V and 0 bases from J, the gap between germline ends came to 15 bases. Germline assignment: CDR1 MNHEY and CDR2 SVGAGI.